A single T cell receptor (beta chain) is shown here with its context. This CDR3 region has 15 residues. The trim removed 5 bases at V and 6 bases at J, leaving 11 bases unmatched. CDR1 and CDR2 from the germline V gene are SNHLY and FYNNEI. These data are taken from a study of blood T cell repertoires in COVID-19. Looking at the study overall: The United States, Italy and Spain provided the acute and convalescent COVID-19 samples. Nucleic acid was either cDNA or gDNA, and it came from T cells, B-cell-depleted T cells, or PBMCs.

Authors' analysis steps: The assay estimated nucleated cells by amplifying reference gene primers. This table comes from immunoSEQ multiplex PCR, and its TCRdb copy is limited to in-frame clones, with some not included. That table supplies the V and J calls and clone size; D and trimming were determined from the DNA. This repertoire shows 250,000 to 350,000 clones, around 89% found once; its top ten account for about 12%. Specimen: peripheral blood. The gene calls are TRBV2 and TRBJ2-7, with TRBD1 matching 9 bases. The receptor comes from a woman aged 55-69 years with acute or convalescent COVID-19. This CDR3 reads CASSSTTGGAPEQYF. The CDR3 nucleotides are TGTGCCAGCAGTTCAACCACAGGGGGCGCCCCCGAGCAGTACTTC. The whole variable domain, filled in from reference TRBV2 and TRBJ2-7, reads EPEVTQTPSHQVTQMGQEVILRCVPISNHLYFYWYRQILGQKVEFLVSFYNNEISEKSEIFDDQFSVERPDGSNFTLKIRSTKLEDSAMYFCASSSTTGGAPEQYFGPGTRLTVT.